One and the same sample provided the 4 T cell receptor beta chains below, sequenced in a study of T-cell memory formation after mild COVID-19. MiXCR, applied by TCRdb to the 5' RACE reads, yields one record per CDR3 protein. The repertoire holds about 430,000 distinct CDR3 sequences, approximately 25% seen once, with about 10% in the top ten. Sequencing input: PBMCs or a T cell subset sorted from them (not recorded which). The receptors stem from an adult woman who had mild COVID-19 (a few samples of this study predate the infection). Cell type and time point are not known.

V gene TRBV7-9 combines with J gene TRBJ2-2, with D possibly being TRBD1 (6 bases). CDR1 is SEHNR, CDR2 FQNEAQ, per germline (reference sequence). CDR3 size: 17 residues. V lost 6 bases and J 0 bases, leaving 17 bases between the germline ends. The DNA of the CDR3 is TGTGCCAGCAGTCAAATATCCGACAGGCCGAACACCGGGGAGCTGTTTTTT. This translates into CASSQISDRPNTGELFF. The full variable domain, in which reference TRBV7-9 and TRBJ2-2 provide the parts outside the CDR3, is DTGVSQNPRHKITKRGQNVTFRCDPISEHNRLYWYRQTLGQGPEFLTYFQNEAQLEKSRLLSDRFSAERPKGSFSTLEIQRTEQGDSAMYLCASSQISDRPNTGELFFGEGSRLTVL.

The J gene is TRBJ2-7, the V gene TRBV6-2 or TRBV6-3; D remains unclear. Deletions cut 2 bases from V and 1 base from J, with 9 bases between. The CDR3 has 14 residues. Germline CDR1 is MNHEY and CDR2 is SVGEGT. In nucleotides, the CDR3 is TGTGCCAGCAGTTACCCGCTGCGGTCCTACGAGCAGTACTTC. Residues: CASSYPLRSYEQYF.

This clonotype appeared many times. CDR3 nucleotides: TGCAGTGCTAGAAGACGGGACAGTAACTACAATGAGCAGTTCTTC. Its protein is CSARRRDSNYNEQFF. The genes are TRBV20-1 and TRBJ2-1; TRBD1 matches at 7 bases. Unmatched junction bases numbered 7, after V lost 2 bases and J lost 3 bases. The CDR3 sequence is 15 residues long. The germline gives CDR1 DFQATT, CDR2 SNEGSKA (reference sequence).

The genes are TRBV5-1 and TRBJ2-1; possibly TRBD2 for D (5 bases). V shed 0 bases and J shed 3 bases, with 16 bases lying between them. The CDR3 runs to 17 residues. The germline V gene has CDR1 SGHRS and CDR2 YFSETQ. In DNA, the CDR3 is TGCGCCAGCAGCTTGGGGCCAGCGGAAAAAAGCTACAATGAGCAGTTCTTC. This translates into CASSLGPAEKSYNEQFF.